These 17 T cell receptor beta chains were all obtained from the same sample, sequenced in a study of T cell responses to AZD1222 COVID-19 vaccine (dated by TCRdb to about 2021). The library was generated by the immunoSEQ multiplex PCR assay. TCRdb took over this immuneACCESS table, retaining in-frame rearrangements with V and J assigned. Such tables are incomplete; in checked studies, under half of the missing clones stem from an unresolved V gene, and the remainder is unexplained. The sample yields roughly 160,000 clones; around nine tenths were counted once. The ten largest clones add up to about 1.6% of the sample. In the paper's terms, the time point label means: baseline before first vaccination. Sequenced material: peripheral blood, taken on day 0 of AZD1222 vaccination. Receptors originate from an adult in good health.

The chain employs TRBV15 and TRBJ2-1, with D unresolved. The CDR3 consists of 14 residues. Germline CDR1 reads LNHNV; CDR2 reads YYDKDF (reference sequence). V was pared by 3 bases and J by 7 bases, with 13 bases between. In DNA form, the CDR3 reads TGTGCCACCAGCAGCGTGGTCCTTACAAATGAGCAGTTCTTC. Translated: CATSSVVLTNEQFF.

This chain links TRBV19 with TRBJ1-1; a weak D match, TRBD1 (5 bases). CDR1 LNHDA and CDR2 SQIVND come from the germline V gene (reference sequence). V was trimmed by 7 bases and J by 5 bases, leaving 11 bases between them. CDR3 length equals 12 residues. In nucleotides, the CDR3 is TGTGCCAGTAACGTTCAGGGAACTGAAGCTTTCTTT. The encoded protein is CASNVQGTEAFF.

This chain connects TRBV4-1 to TRBJ1-5, with a tentative D call TRBD1 (5 bases). Trimming left V 6 bases short and J 5 bases short, with 14 bases between. Germline CDR1 MGHRA, CDR2 YSYEKL. The CDR3 consists of 14 residues. The CDR3 is CASRPGTDDQPQHF. CDR3 DNA: TGCGCCAGCAGACCCGGGACGGATGATCAGCCCCAGCATTTT.

The gene calls are TRBV6-1 and TRBJ2-1, with TRBD1 matching over 9 bases. The CDR3 contains 14 residues. Germline V gives CDR1 MNHNS, CDR2 SASEGT. With V trimmed by 3 bases and J by 10 bases, 7 bases remained unmatched. The CDR3 sequence is CASSETGGRLEQFF. CDR3 nucleotides: TGTGCCAGCAGTGAGACAGGGGGAAGACTAGAGCAGTTCTTC.

The chain links TRBV18 to TRBJ2-2; possible D gene TRBD1, 6 bases. Trimming removed 0 bases at V and 5 bases at J, with 16 bases between. Germline V gene lookup returns CDR1 KGHSH and CDR2 LQKENI. The CDR3 covers 17 residues. The CDR3 is CASSPPVRDTGTGELFF. CDR3 sequence (DNA): TGTGCCAGCTCACCACCAGTCAGGGACACAGGGACCGGGGAGCTGTTTTTT.

V gene TRBV18 combines with J gene TRBJ2-7; 10 nucleotides agree with TRBD1. This CDR3 comprises 13 residues. Losses at the gene ends were 3 bases for V and 5 bases for J; bases not matched to a gene: 1. Looked up from germline, CDR1 is KGHSH and CDR2 is LQKENI. CDR3 sequence reads: CASSPDRGHEQYF. The CDR3 DNA follows: TGTGCCAGCTCACCCGACAGGGGGCACGAGCAGTACTTC.

The chain carries TRBV2 and TRBJ2-4; 8 positions agree with TRBD2. This CDR3 is built from 14 residues. Trimming at V came to 11 bases and at J to 4 bases, leaving 10 bases not matched to a gene. Germline V CDR1 and CDR2: SNHLY, FYNNEI. CDR3 amino acids: CASSGTSGKNIQYF. CDR3 in DNA: TGTGCCTCCTCGGGCACTAGCGGTAAAAACATTCAGTACTTC.

This clone was detected only once. The J gene is TRBJ2-2, the V gene TRBV3-1 (or the pseudogene TRBV3-2); TRBD2 aligns across 7 bases. Germline CDR1 reads LGHDT; CDR2 reads YNNKEL (reference sequence). J lost 8 bases, V lost 4 bases, and 13 bases had no gene match. The CDR3 extends over 16 amino acids. The CDR3 is CASSRSTGTIPGELFF. CDR3 in DNA: TGTGCCAGCAGCCGATCGACCGGGACTATCCCGGGGGAGCTGTTTTTT.

This sequence joins TRBV29-1 and TRBJ2-1; 9 bases are a match to TRBD1. The CDR3 is made up of 17 amino acids. Trimming at V came to 6 bases and at J to 4 bases, leaving 16 bases not matched to a gene. Germline V gene data show CDR1 as SQVTM and CDR2 as ANQGSEA. CDR3 DNA: TGCAGCGTACTTAGGACAGGGGCGGCCTTTTTATACAATGAGCAGTTCTTC. Translating it yields CSVLRTGAAFLYNEQFF.

The chain couples TRBV5-6 to TRBJ1-4, with D perhaps TRBD1 (6 bases). Looked up from germline, CDR1 is SGHDT and CDR2 is YYEEEE. Trimming removed 0 bases from V and 8 bases from J, with 14 bases in between. This CDR3 contains 15 residues. Here the CDR3 DNA reads TGTGCCAGCAGCTTGGCCCGGGGGGCAGGGGAAAAACTGTTTTTT. Residues: CASSLARGAGEKLFF.

The chain combines TRBV19 with TRBJ2-3; TRBD2 is a possible D gene (6 bases). This CDR3 is built from 16 residues. Germline V gene sequence: CDR1 LNHDA, CDR2 SQIVND (reference sequence). Trimming shortened V by 6 bases and J by 0 bases, and 16 bases separated the two germline ends. In DNA form, the CDR3 reads TGTGCCAGTAGGTGGGTGGGGAGGAGGAGCACAGATACGCAGTATTTT. Protein: CASRWVGRRSTDTQYF. Drawing the rest from reference TRBV19 and TRBJ2-3, the complete variable domain is DGGITQSPKYLFRKEGQNVTLSCEQNLNHDAMYWYRQDPGQGLRLIYYSQIVNDFQKGDIAEGYSVSREKKESFPLTVTSAQKNPTAFYLCASRWVGRRSTDTQYFGPGTRLTVL.

The gene calls are TRBV5-6 and TRBJ2-7, with 7 bases lining up with TRBD1. Germline trimming cut 3 bases from V and 5 bases from J; bases unmatched to any gene: 8. Germline V lookup: CDR1 SGHDT, CDR2 YYEEEE. This CDR3 region has 14 residues. For the CDR3, the DNA is TGTGCCAGCAGCTCCGGGACAGCGATCCACGAGCAGTACTTC. Its protein product is CASSSGTAIHEQYF.

This clone was picked up one time. This chain joins TRBV11-2 and TRBJ2-3; 8 nucleotides agree with TRBD2. The length of the CDR3 is 16 residues. Germline V gene data show CDR1 as SGHAT and CDR2 as FQNNGV. The trim removed 1 base at V and 0 bases at J, leaving 3 bases unmatched. DNA for the CDR3: TGTGCCAGCAGCTTAGGTGGCGGGAGGAGCACAGATACGCAGTATTTT. It is translated as CASSLGGGRSTDTQYF.

This clone has just one count. This rearrangement joins TRBV9 to TRBJ2-1; 9 bases agree with TRBD2. Germline loops: CDR1 SGDLS, CDR2 YYNGEE. The junction had 12 bases not matched to a gene; V was cut back by 7 bases and J by 7 bases. The CDR3 length is 15 residues. Here the CDR3 DNA reads TGTGCCAGCGCCCCAGTTATTAGCGGGGGAAATGAGCAGTTCTTC. Its translation is CASAPVISGGNEQFF.

The sample holds one count of this clone. One junction end does not reproduce the germline sequence, and a read error may be involved. The chain employs TRBV18 and TRBJ1-1; 10 nucleotides agree with TRBD1. Germline CDR1 KGHSH, CDR2 LQKENI. This CDR3 comprises 14 residues. In DNA form, the CDR3 reads TGTGCCAGCTCAGGACAGGGGGGGAACGCTGAAGCTTTCTTT. Translation gives CASSGQGGNAEAFF.

This clone was seen only once. The V and J genes are TRBV7-2 and TRBJ2-1; D possibly corresponds to TRBD2 (6 bases). The CDR3 is 19 amino acids. V lost 5 bases to trimming and J lost 0 bases, with 23 bases between them. The germline CDR1 and CDR2 sequences are SGHTA and FQGNSA. In DNA form, the CDR3 reads TGTGCCAGCAGCCTAGACTACCCGGGACTTTATAGCTCCTACAATGAGCAGTTCTTC. This sequence encodes CASSLDYPGLYSSYNEQFF.

V and J are TRBV9 and TRBJ2-2; no clear D. CDR1 is SGDLS and CDR2 is YYNGEE in the germline V gene. V lost 1 base to trimming and J lost 2 bases, with 12 bases between them. This CDR3 region has 16 residues. The chain's CDR3 is CASSVLPQPNTGELFF. DNA of the CDR3: TGTGCCAGCAGCGTATTACCGCAACCCAACACCGGGGAGCTGTTTTTT.